The TCR beta chain under discussion was sequenced for a study of cytomegalovirus exposure and HLA in healthy donors. In the study overall: In an earlier analysis, approximately 120 million unique TCR beta sequences were found from 150 million to 200 million T cells.

It was with 60 Vbeta and 13 Jbeta primers that the PCR ran. TCRdb's table, derived via immunoSEQ multiplex PCR, lists solely in-frame clones and lacks some. The repertoire holds 130,000 to 150,000 clones, with approximately 73% as singletons. Trimming at V came to 2 bases and at J to 9 bases, leaving 2 bases not matched to a gene. From germline, CDR1 is MDHEN and CDR2 SYDVKM. The CDR3 sequence is 14 residues long. The source of this sequence is a human donor in good health. The chain combines TRBV28 with TRBJ2-5, with 14 bases that match TRBD2. The sequencing input was PBMCs. CDR3 sequence: CASSLMGLAGAQYF. In DNA form, the CDR3 reads TGTGCCAGCAGTTTAATGGGACTAGCGGGGGCCCAGTACTTC. The full variable domain, in which reference TRBV28 and TRBJ2-5 provide the parts outside the CDR3, is DVKVTQSSRYLVKRTGEKVFLECVQDMDHENMFWYRQDPGLGLRLIYFSYDVKMKEKGDIPEGYSVSREKKERFSLILESASTNQTSMYLCASSLMGLAGAQYFGPGTRLLVL.